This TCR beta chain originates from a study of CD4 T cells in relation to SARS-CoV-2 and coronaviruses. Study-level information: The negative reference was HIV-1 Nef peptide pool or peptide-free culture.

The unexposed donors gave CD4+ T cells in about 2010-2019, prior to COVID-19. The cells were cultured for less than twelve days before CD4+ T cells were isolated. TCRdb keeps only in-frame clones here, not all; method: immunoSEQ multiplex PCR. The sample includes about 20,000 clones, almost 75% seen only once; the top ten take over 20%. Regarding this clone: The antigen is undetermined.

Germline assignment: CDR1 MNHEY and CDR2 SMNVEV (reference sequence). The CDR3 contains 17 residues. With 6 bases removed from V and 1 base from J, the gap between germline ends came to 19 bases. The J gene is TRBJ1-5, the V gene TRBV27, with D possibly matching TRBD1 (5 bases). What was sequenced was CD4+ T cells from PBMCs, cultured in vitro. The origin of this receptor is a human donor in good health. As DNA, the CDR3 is TGTGCCAGCAGACCAGGGTTTATGGTCCGCAGCAATCAGCCCCAGCATTTT. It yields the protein CASRPGFMVRSNQPQHF.